The subject of this entry is one T cell receptor beta chain. Its antigen remains unidentified. The entry originates in a study of shared clonotypes between healthy human individuals. Study background: CD4 naive and CD4 memory each took three plates per donor, while CD8 naive took two and CD8 memory one.

The trim removed 3 bases at V and 3 bases at J, leaving 7 bases unmatched. Germline CDR1 GTSNPN, CDR2 SVGIG (reference sequence). The CDR3 sequence is 15 residues long. Notes on the study in general: Large sequencing depth failed to make sorted-subset sequencing complete, rarefaction showed. A generally larger estimated richness was seen in naive subsets than in memory subsets.

In the sorted-subset replicate PCRs, 200 ng DNA, around 30,000 T cell genomes, was used. The protocol was immunoSEQ multiplex PCR, while the TCRdb copy is restricted to in-frame clones and leaves out a portion. The sample holds about 380,000 clones, about 96% seen once. V usage is TRBV30 and J usage is TRBJ2-7; 11 bases match TRBD2. The receptor was derived from a man under 40 in good health. The sequenced sample consisted of memory CD8+ T cells sorted from blood. As to subset: CD45RO+ cells pooled with CCR7-negative TemRA cells. The CDR3 is CAWRRTSGSLYEQYF. Written as DNA, the CDR3 is TGTGCCTGGAGACGAACTAGCGGGAGTCTCTACGAGCAGTACTTC.